A selection of T cell receptor beta chains follows, all from one sample in a study of T cells in localized non-small cell lung cancer. The assay was immunoSEQ multiplex PCR, and TCRdb's table has in-frame clones only and misses some. The sample holds under 40,000 clones; around 84% are singletons and the top ten take approximately 3.8%. The specimen was peripheral blood, collected before any cancer treatment. The source is a male donor aged 60 or over with stage III lung adenocarcinoma. The CDR3 runs from the conserved cysteine through the conserved F or W. The order of the fields is D gene, clone size, V gene, J gene, CDR3 DNA, CDR3 protein. The D gene is left open where the match is weak. Clone sizes are given selectively: once, few, many, or a class where the clone is expanded.

>-|-|TRBV18|TRBJ1-2
TGTGCCAGCTCACCTAATGACAGGCCCGATGGCTACACCTTC
CASSPNDRPDGYTF
>-|-|TRBV6-1|TRBJ1-5
TGTGCCAGCAGTGAAAGCATGGGGATACCCCAGCATTTT
CASSESMGIPQHF
>-|-|TRBV7-2|TRBJ1-5
TGTGCCAGCAGCCGACCCGGTCAGCCCCAGCATTTT
CASSRPGQPQHF
>-|-|TRBV27|TRBJ2-2
TGTGCCAGCAGTTTCGCAGGGGCGAACACCGGGGAGCTGTTTTTT
CASSFAGANTGELFF
>-|-|TRBV7-2|TRBJ1-2
TGTGCCAGCAGTCAAGACCTATATGGCTACACCTTC
CASSQDLYGYTF
>-|once|TRBV28|TRBJ1-2
TGTGCCAGCAGTTTCGGTTTTGTCGACAGGACGGGGGATGGCTACACCTTC
CASSFGFVDRTGDGYTF
>-|-|TRBV28|TRBJ1-2
TGTGCCAGCAGCAAACCCGAGGGTGGTGGCTACACCTTC
CASSKPEGGGYTF
>-|-|TRBV4-2|TRBJ2-6
TGTGCCAGCAGCCAAGGGGGCGCCGGGGCCAACGTCCTGACTTTC
CASSQGGAGANVLTF
>-|-|TRBV7-9|TRBJ2-1
TGTGCCAGCAGCGGTACGACGGTCGGAGGGTTTATTTACAATGAGCAGTTCTTC
CASSGTTVGGFIYNEQFF
>-|-|TRBV28|TRBJ1-1
TGTGCCAGCAGTGTATACAGGAGAACGAACACTGAAGCTTTCTTT
CASSVYRRTNTEAFF